The 21 T cell receptor beta chains given below trace back to one sample, sequenced in a study of T cell changes during pregnancy in multiple sclerosis (dated by TCRdb to about 2019). Libraries were built with the immunoSEQ multiplex PCR assay. The immuneACCESS repertoire file appears here via TCRdb, limited to in-frame rearrangements. These files lack a portion of the clones; in checked studies, under half of the deficit traces to unresolved V genes, and the cause of the others is not known. In all, the sample holds over 70,000 clones, and approximately 90% of those were seen once. Around 1.8% of the sample lies in the top ten. The sequencing used peripheral blood, collected in the first trimester of pregnancy. These receptor sequences come from a female donor in good health, enrolled as a control in a pregnancy study.

The chain uses TRBV28 and TRBJ1-1; D may be TRBD1 (6 bases). Germline CDR1 is MDHEN and CDR2 is SYDVKM. V dropped 8 bases and J dropped 7 bases, with 23 bases sitting between them. This CDR3 comprises 15 residues. CDR3 loop: CASRPRTQGLDEAFF. In DNA form, the CDR3 reads TGTGCCAGCCGCCCCCGCACACAGGGTTTGGATGAAGCTTTCTTT.

The V call is TRBV7-2, the J call TRBJ2-6; 7 bases fit TRBD2. Germline V lookup: CDR1 SGHTA, CDR2 FQGNSA. The J segment lost 0 bases and the V segment lost 1 base, leaving 0 bases of the junction unmatched. The CDR3 contains 16 residues. CDR3 protein: CASSLGGGSGANVLTF. CDR3 coding DNA: TGTGCCAGCAGCTTAGGCGGGGGCTCTGGGGCCAACGTCCTGACTTTC.

This clone was seen once. V and J are TRBV2 and TRBJ1-5, with 7 bases aligning to TRBD1. The CDR3 is 14 residues long. Germline CDR1 is SNHLY and CDR2 is FYNNEI. After removal of 8 bases from V and 2 bases from J, the junction contained 6 bases not matched to a gene. CDR3 nucleotides: TGTGCCAGCGGAGACAGGGCGGGCAATCAGCCCCAGCATTTT. Translating it yields CASGDRAGNQPQHF.

V usage is TRBV28 and J usage is TRBJ2-7, with TRBD1 matching over 9 bases. From germline, CDR1 is MDHEN and CDR2 SYDVKM. The length of the CDR3 is 14 residues. After removal of 3 bases from V and 5 bases from J, the junction contained 5 bases not matched to a gene. The CDR3 nucleotides read TGTGCCAGCAGTTTTACAGGGGGCTGGGACGAGCAGTACTTC. Its protein is CASSFTGGWDEQYF.

With regard to this clone: This specimen includes other DNA sequences encoding the same CDR3. The rearrangement joins TRBV4-3 to TRBJ2-1, with a possible D match to TRBD1 (6 bases). The CDR3 runs 15 residues. The V gene's germline CDR1 is LGHNA and CDR2 YSLEER. The V gene lost 0 bases and the J gene lost 4 bases, with 10 bases spanning the gap. The CDR3 bases are TGCGCCAGCAGCCAAGAAGGCAGGGGATACAATGAGCAGTTCTTC. It encodes CASSQEGRGYNEQFF.

The rearrangement links TRBV7-2 to TRBJ1-5; 8 bases are shared with TRBD1. Germline-derived CDR1 and CDR2 are SGHTA and FQGNSA. J lost 1 base, V lost 5 bases, and 4 bases had no gene match. This CDR3 is 15 amino acids long. CDR3 protein: CASSPRTGSNQPQHF. The CDR3 nucleotides read TGTGCCAGCAGCCCGCGGACAGGGAGCAATCAGCCCCAGCATTTT. Drawing the rest from reference TRBV7-2 and TRBJ1-5, the complete variable domain is GAGVSQSPSNKVTEKGKDVELRCDPISGHTALYWYRQSLGQGLEFLIYFQGNSAPDKSGLPSDRFSAERTGGSVSTLTIQRTQQEDSAVYLCASSPRTGSNQPQHFGDGTRLSIL.

The V call is TRBV11-2, the J call TRBJ1-1; 7 bases agree with TRBD1. CDR3 size: 17 residues. J lost 1 base, V lost 4 bases, and 12 bases had no gene match. CDR1 and CDR2 from the germline V gene are SGHAT and FQNNGV. CDR3 sequence: CASSYSYRGSENTEAFF. The CDR3 DNA is TGTGCCAGCAGCTACTCCTACAGGGGATCGGAGAACACTGAAGCTTTCTTT.

This chain uses TRBV4-3 with TRBJ1-6; D is possibly TRBD1 (5 bases). Germline loops: CDR1 LGHNA, CDR2 YSLEER. The V gene lost 2 bases and the J gene lost 7 bases, with 18 bases spanning the gap. CDR3 length: 17 amino acids. The CDR3 loop is CASSQQEGRAANSPLHF. The CDR3 nucleotides read TGCGCCAGCAGCCAACAAGAGGGGAGGGCGGCAAATTCACCCCTCCACTTT.

V and J are TRBV19 and TRBJ1-1, with no clear D. This CDR3 has 14 amino acids. Germline CDR1 is LNHDA and CDR2 is SQIVND (reference sequence). The ends were cut back, 6 bases at V and 3 bases at J, with 14 bases in the middle. The CDR3 region has the DNA TGTGCCAGTAGCCCCAGACGGGGTTACACTGAAGCTTTCTTT. Protein: CASSPRRGYTEAFF.

The V call is TRBV7-8, the J call TRBJ1-2, with D possibly being TRBD1 (6 bases). The V gene's germline CDR1 is SGHVS and CDR2 FQNEAQ. The CDR3 spans 16 residues. Trimming pared 4 bases from V and 2 bases from J, leaving 17 bases between. DNA for the CDR3: TGTGCCAGCAGCTCCCGACAGGACATCGGCAACTATGGCTACACCTTC. This codes for CASSSRQDIGNYGYTF.

The chain combines TRBV5-1 with TRBJ1-1; weak D call: TRBD1 (6 bases). The CDR3 sequence is 15 residues long. V was pared by 2 bases and J by 1 base, with 12 bases between. The germline V gene encodes CDR1 SGHRS and CDR2 YFSETQ. The CDR3 sequence is CASSFTGPGNTEAFF. The CDR3 nucleotides read TGCGCCAGCAGCTTCACAGGGCCGGGGAACACTGAAGCTTTCTTT.

The J gene is TRBJ1-6, the V gene TRBV6-5; tentatively, D is TRBD1 (6 bases). V shed 7 bases and J shed 6 bases, with 10 bases lying between them. The CDR3 has 13 residues. Germline-derived CDR1 and CDR2 are MNHEY and SVGAGI. The CDR3 nucleotides are TGTGCCAGCACCGTGGACAGTAATTCACCCCTCCACTTT. Amino acid sequence: CASTVDSNSPLHF.

Points on this clone: Other DNA sequences in the same sample also yield this CDR3. This chain links TRBV7-3 with TRBJ2-2; 7 bases are a match to TRBD1. The CDR3 is made up of 14 amino acids. The germline V gene has CDR1 SGHTA and CDR2 FQGTGA. V trimming: 1 base; J trimming: 6 bases; junction bases outside the gene matches: 2. The CDR3 loop is CASSLSGQAGELFF. The CDR3 DNA follows: TGTGCCAGCAGCTTAAGCGGACAGGCCGGGGAGCTGTTTTTT.

This sequence joins TRBV5-8 and TRBJ1-1; D perhaps matches TRBD1 (6 bases). The V gene's germline CDR1 is SGHTS and CDR2 YDEGEE. The CDR3 is 15 amino acids. V gave up 4 bases and J gave up 0 bases, with 13 bases separating them. The DNA for the CDR3 is TGTGCCAGCAGCATAAAAGGGACAATGAACACTGAAGCTTTCTTT. Its protein is CASSIKGTMNTEAFF.

The chain couples TRBV4-3 to TRBJ2-1; D is uncertain. Germline V CDR1 and CDR2: LGHNA, YSLEER. The length of the CDR3 is 11 residues. V dropped 5 bases and J dropped 13 bases, with 12 bases sitting between them. This CDR3 reads CASSLGDVQFF. In DNA form, the CDR3 reads TGCGCCAGCAGCTTAGGAGATGTTCAGTTCTTC.

The genes are TRBV28 and TRBJ2-5; the D gene is possibly TRBD1 (6 bases). In germline, CDR1 is MDHEN, CDR2 SYDVKM. V shed 4 bases and J shed 5 bases, with 26 bases lying between them. This CDR3 contains 18 residues. The DNA of the CDR3 is TGTGCCAGCAGTTCACTTGGAGAAGAGAGGCAGGGGTGGGAGACCCAGTACTTC. This translates into CASSSLGEERQGWETQYF.

CDR3 coding DNA: TGTGCCAGCACCGGTGGGGCTTATGGCTACACCTTC. Translation: CASTGGAYGYTF. This rearrangement joins TRBV2 to TRBJ1-2; D is possibly TRBD1 (5 bases). Germline-derived CDR1 and CDR2 are SNHLY and FYNNEI. Trimming removed 7 bases from V and 5 bases from J, with 11 bases in between. CDR3 length: 12 amino acids.

J is TRBJ2-7 and V is TRBV5-4; D perhaps matches TRBD2 (6 bases). The CDR3 runs 14 residues. Germline V lookup: CDR1 SGHNT, CDR2 YYREEE (reference sequence). V lost 4 bases and J lost 1, with 12 bases in between. As DNA, the CDR3 is TGTGCCAGCAGCCCCGGGGGAACGTCCTACGAGCAGTACTTC. Translating it yields CASSPGGTSYEQYF.

This sequence joins TRBV7-2 and TRBJ2-7, with D unresolved. This CDR3 spans 13 amino acids. Germline values: CDR1 SGHTA, CDR2 FQGNSA. V lost 5 bases and J lost 2, with 10 bases in between. The CDR3 region has the DNA TGTGCCAGCAGCCCCCGACTGGCCTACGAGCAGTACTTC. Residues: CASSPRLAYEQYF.

The chain couples TRBV9 to TRBJ1-2, with TRBD1 matching over 8 bases. Germline-derived CDR1 and CDR2 are SGDLS and YYNGEE. After removal of 6 bases from V and 0 bases from J, the junction contained 4 bases not matched to a gene. This CDR3 has 14 residues. CDR3 in DNA: TGTGCCAGCACGGGGACAGGTGCTAACTATGGCTACACCTTC. This gives the protein CASTGTGANYGYTF.

The chain combines TRBV2 with TRBJ1-1; D may be TRBD1 (6 bases). This CDR3 spans 14 amino acids. In germline, CDR1 is SNHLY, CDR2 FYNNEI. V shed 6 bases and J shed 5 bases, with 16 bases lying between them. CDR3 DNA sequence: TGTGCCAGCAGATGGGAAGGGGGGGGGACTGAAGCTTTCTTT. Protein: CASRWEGGGTEAFF.